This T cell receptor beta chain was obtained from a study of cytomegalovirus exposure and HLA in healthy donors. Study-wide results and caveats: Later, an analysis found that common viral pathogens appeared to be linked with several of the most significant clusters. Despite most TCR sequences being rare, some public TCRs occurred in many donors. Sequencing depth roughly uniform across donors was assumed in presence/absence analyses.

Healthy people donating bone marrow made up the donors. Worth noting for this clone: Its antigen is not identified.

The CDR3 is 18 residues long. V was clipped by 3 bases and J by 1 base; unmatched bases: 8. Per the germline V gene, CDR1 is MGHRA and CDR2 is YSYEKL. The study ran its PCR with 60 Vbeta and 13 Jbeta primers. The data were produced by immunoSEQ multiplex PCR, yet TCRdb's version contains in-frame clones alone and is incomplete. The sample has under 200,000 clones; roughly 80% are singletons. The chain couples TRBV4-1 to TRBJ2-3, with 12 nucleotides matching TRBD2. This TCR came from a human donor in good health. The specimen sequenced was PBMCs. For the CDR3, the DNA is TGCGCCAGCAGCCAGACCCGACTAGCGGGGGCTCGCACAGATACGCAGTATTTT. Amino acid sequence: CASSQTRLAGARTDTQYF.